Following are 23 T cell receptor beta chains from one sample sequenced in a study of shared clonotypes between healthy human individuals. Clones were read by immunoSEQ multiplex PCR, and TCRdb kept only the in-frame ones, dropping some. In the table there are over a million clones, roughly 74% of which are singletons. The sample comprised memory CD4+ T cells from PBMCs. Subset described: CD45RA-negative fraction. These receptors all stem from a man younger than 35 in good health. Some clones in this sample may be carry-over from other donors' samples.

This clone was found once. V usage is TRBV20-1 and J usage is TRBJ2-7, with no clear D. The CDR3 sequence is 11 residues long. V lost 4 bases and J lost 6, with 10 bases in between. CDR1 is DFQATT and CDR2 is SNEGSKA in the germline V gene (reference sequence). For the CDR3, the DNA is TGCAGTGCTACTAAGGCACGCGAGCAGTACTTC. Its translation: CSATKAREQYF.

This chain links TRBV2 with TRBJ2-6, with 7 bases aligning to TRBD1. Looked up from germline, CDR1 is SNHLY and CDR2 is FYNNEI. The CDR3 consists of 18 residues. V dropped 7 bases and J dropped 3; count of bases not matched to a gene: 15. CDR3 sequence reads: CASTRGQGDFSGANVLTF. DNA of the CDR3: TGTGCCAGCACCAGAGGGCAGGGGGATTTTAGTGGGGCCAACGTCCTGACTTTC. Together with reference TRBV2 and TRBJ2-6, the CDR3 gives the full variable domain: EPEVTQTPSHQVTQMGQEVILRCVPISNHLYFYWYRQILGQKVEFLVSFYNNEISEKSEIFDDQFSVERPDGSNFTLKIRSTKLEDSAMYFCASTRGQGDFSGANVLTFGAGSRLTVL.

This rearrangement joins TRBV7-2 to TRBJ1-3, with a tentative D call TRBD1 (5 bases). V gave up 5 bases and J gave up 2 bases, with 16 bases separating them. In germline, CDR1 is SGHTA, CDR2 FQGNSA. The CDR3 runs to 16 residues. The chain's CDR3 is CASSRSGAVAGNTIYF. Here the CDR3 DNA reads TGTGCCAGCAGCCGCAGCGGGGCGGTGGCTGGAAACACCATATATTTT. The complete variable domain, with remaining parts taken from reference TRBV7-2 and TRBJ1-3, reads GAGVSQSPSNKVTEKGKDVELRCDPISGHTALYWYRQSLGQGLEFLIYFQGNSAPDKSGLPSDRFSAERTGGSVSTLTIQRTQQEDSAVYLCASSRSGAVAGNTIYFGEGSWLTVV.

The chain has TRBV7-2 and TRBJ1-2; unclear D gene. From germline, CDR1 is SGHTA and CDR2 FQGNSA. The CDR3 runs to 13 residues. Between the trimmed V and J ends, which lost 5 bases and 0 bases, there was a span of 7 bases. The CDR3 nucleotides read TGTGCCAGCAGCGGCGCCGCTAACTATGGCTACACCTTC. Translating gives CASSGAANYGYTF.

The chain links TRBV28 to TRBJ2-7, with a possible D match to TRBD2 (5 bases). Germline CDR1 is MDHEN and CDR2 is SYDVKM. This CDR3 spans 17 amino acids. Trimming removed 6 bases at V and 0 bases at J, with 21 bases between. CDR3 nucleotides: TGTGCCAGCAGCTACTTCCCGACTGGCGGACTCTCCTACGAGCAGTACTTC. It yields the protein CASSYFPTGGLSYEQYF.

The chain has TRBV28 and TRBJ2-1, with D hard to call. The germline V and J ends were trimmed by 2 bases and 9 bases, with 17 bases remaining between them. CDR1 and CDR2 from the germline V gene are MDHEN and SYDVKM. This CDR3 has 15 amino acids. CDR3 coding DNA: TGTGCCAGCAGTTTACCGGGCGCTAAGGCGTCTGAGCAGTTCTTC. This encodes CASSLPGAKASEQFF.

J is TRBJ1-3 and V is TRBV10-3; D is undetermined. CDR1 and CDR2 (germline): ENHRY, SYGVKD. The CDR3 is 14 residues long. Trimming shortened V by 6 bases and J by 8 bases, and 17 bases separated the two germline ends. DNA for the CDR3: TGTGCCATCAGGGTGACACCGACGCCGTACACCATATATTTT. This codes for CAIRVTPTPYTIYF.

This clone was seen many times. This chain links TRBV19 with TRBJ2-1, with 8 bases matching TRBD2. Unmatched junction bases numbered 6, after V lost 7 bases and J lost 7 bases. The CDR3 covers 13 residues. From germline, CDR1 is LNHDA and CDR2 SQIVND (reference sequence). CDR3 nucleotide sequence: TGTGCCAGTATCGAGCGGGGGAGGAATGAGCAGTTCTTC. Residues: CASIERGRNEQFF.

With respect to this clone: It differs at one base from a far larger clone, so likely a read error. Other nucleotide sequences in the sample specify the same CDR3. V and J are TRBV2 and TRBJ1-1; possible D gene TRBD1, 5 bases. V was shortened by 4 bases and J by 2 bases, with 8 bases between the two germline ends. The CDR3 totals 13 residues. Germline lookup yields CDR1 SNHLY and CDR2 FYNNEI. The DNA for the CDR3 is TGTGCCAGCAGTGTGGGGGGAAACACTGAAGCTTTCTTT. It translates to CASSVGGNTEAFF.

The rearrangement links TRBV5-6 to TRBJ2-3; TRBD2 might be the D (6 bases). Germline-derived CDR1 and CDR2 are SGHDT and YYEEEE. This CDR3 region has 15 residues. V was cut by 0 bases and J by 0 bases, with 8 bases left in between. DNA for the CDR3: TGTGCCAGCAGCTTGGTAGCGGCTAGCACAGATACGCAGTATTTT. Its protein product is CASSLVAASTDTQYF.

The V and J genes are TRBV5-5 and TRBJ1-2; tentative D call: TRBD1 (5 bases). V shed 4 bases and J shed 6 bases, with 13 bases lying between them. Germline V gives CDR1 SGHKS, CDR2 YYEKEE (reference sequence). This CDR3 has 13 residues. CDR3 nucleotides: TGTGCCAGCAGCATATGGGACGGAGATGGCTACACCTTC. Its protein is CASSIWDGDGYTF.

As regards this clone: This may be a read error: a much more frequent sequence differs by one nucleotide. The conserved phenylalanine or tryptophan is not found at the CDR3 terminus, so this likely reflects a read error. The V and J genes are TRBV7-2 and TRBJ2-7; D remains unclear. The germline V gene encodes CDR1 SGHTA and CDR2 FQGNSA. Trimming took off 5 bases at V and 6 bases at J, with 11 bases between the two ends. The length of the CDR3 is 12 residues. As DNA, the CDR3 is TGTGCCAGCAGCCGAGGAACCGGCGAGCAGTACCTC. Translation gives CASSRGTGEQYL.

This CDR3 reads CASSPLRQGARGYTF. DNA for the CDR3: TGTGCCAGCAGCCCCCTTCGACAGGGGGCGAGGGGCTACACCTTC. The chain carries TRBV7-3 and TRBJ1-2, with TRBD1 matching 10 bases. Germline V gene data show CDR1 as SGHTA and CDR2 as FQGTGA. This CDR3 is built from 15 residues. After removal of 5 bases from V and 8 bases from J, the junction contained 11 bases not matched to a gene.

The gene calls are TRBV5-1 and TRBJ2-1; D unclear. The CDR3 has 16 amino acids. Per germline, CDR1 SGHRS and CDR2 YFSETQ. With 0 bases removed from V and 0 bases from J, the gap between germline ends came to 10 bases. CDR3 region: CASSLEPASSYNEQFF. The DNA for the CDR3 is TGCGCCAGCAGCTTGGAGCCAGCGAGCTCCTACAATGAGCAGTTCTTC.

This chain joins TRBV7-3 and TRBJ2-5; 16 bases agree with TRBD2. In germline, CDR1 is SGHTA, CDR2 FQGTGA. This CDR3 comprises 16 residues. V lost 3 bases to trimming and J lost 3 bases; unmatched junction nucleotides: 1. CDR3 DNA: TGTGCCAGCAGCTTGGGGACTAGCGGGAGGGAAGAGACCCAGTACTTC. It specifies CASSLGTSGREETQYF.

This CDR3 reads CASSELAGSAGTDTQYF. In DNA, the CDR3 is TGTGCCAGCAGTGAATTAGCCGGGAGTGCGGGAACAGATACGCAGTATTTT. V and J are TRBV6-1 and TRBJ2-3; D perhaps matches TRBD2 (6 bases). There are 17 residues in the CDR3. Between the trimmed V and J ends, which lost 2 bases and 3 bases, there was a span of 18 bases. Germline assignment: CDR1 MNHNS and CDR2 SASEGT.

This clone was seen ten or more times. This chain links TRBV19 with TRBJ2-7; no clear D gene. Germline CDR1 and CDR2: LNHDA and SQIVND (reference sequence). The CDR3 covers 11 residues. V was pared by 5 bases and J by 6 bases, with 8 bases between. The CDR3 nucleotides are TGTGCCAGTAGTCATGGGATCGAGCAGTACTTC. This translates into CASSHGIEQYF.

The chain links TRBV5-1 to TRBJ2-2, with TRBD2 matching 9 bases. The V gene end was trimmed by 4 bases and the J gene end by 4 bases; junction bases not matched to a gene: 8. Germline V gene lookup returns CDR1 SGHRS and CDR2 YFSETQ. This CDR3 region has 16 residues. The chain's CDR3 is CASSPLAGSSTGELFF. The DNA of the CDR3 is TGCGCCAGCAGCCCCCTAGCGGGGAGTAGCACCGGGGAGCTGTTTTTT.

The J gene is TRBJ1-4, the V gene TRBV2; 7 bases match TRBD1. Germline lookup yields CDR1 SNHLY and CDR2 FYNNEI. The CDR3 runs 14 residues. The trim removed 7 bases at V and 5 bases at J, leaving 7 bases unmatched. CDR3 sequence: CASNRQGKNEKLFF. The CDR3 DNA sequence: TGTGCCAGCAACAGACAGGGAAAAAATGAAAAACTGTTTTTT. Complete variable domain (other parts from reference TRBV2 and TRBJ1-4): EPEVTQTPSHQVTQMGQEVILRCVPISNHLYFYWYRQILGQKVEFLVSFYNNEISEKSEIFDDQFSVERPDGSNFTLKIRSTKLEDSAMYFCASNRQGKNEKLFFGSGTQLSVL.

Turning to this clone: In the same sample, other DNA sequences code for this CDR3. The rearrangement links TRBV2 to TRBJ2-3, with D possibly being TRBD2 (6 bases). The CDR3 loop spans 14 amino acids. V lost 3 bases and J 1 base, leaving 8 bases between the germline ends. Germline V lookup: CDR1 SNHLY, CDR2 FYNNEI. CDR3 coding DNA: TGTGCCAGCAGTGATTCGGGGGGCACAGATACGCAGTATTTT. It specifies CASSDSGGTDTQYF.

The chain uses TRBV18 and TRBJ1-2; D gene uncertain. Per germline, CDR1 KGHSH and CDR2 LQKENI. V was cut by 3 bases and J by 4 bases, with 6 bases left in between. The CDR3 is made up of 12 amino acids. The CDR3, as DNA: TGTGCCAGCTCACCCCCGAGCTATGGCTACACCTTC. Protein product: CASSPPSYGYTF.

The genes are TRBV30 and TRBJ2-5; perhaps D is TRBD1 or TRBD2 (6 bases each). V was shortened by 8 bases and J by 1 base, with 29 bases between the two germline ends. Per the germline V gene, CDR1 is GTSNPN and CDR2 is SVGIG (reference sequence). This CDR3 region has 18 residues. This CDR3 reads CAGGDGRTALRPQETQYF. The CDR3 nucleotides read TGTGCCGGAGGGGACGGCCGGACAGCCCTGCGGCCCCAAGAGACCCAGTACTTC.

This chain joins TRBV11-2 and TRBJ2-3; 12 bases map to TRBD2. Germline loops: CDR1 SGHAT, CDR2 FQNNGV. The CDR3 is 18 amino acids. The trim removed 3 bases at V and 5 bases at J, leaving 12 bases unmatched. CDR3 residues: CASSFESPGLAGRDTQYF. CDR3 coding DNA: TGTGCCAGCAGCTTCGAATCTCCGGGACTAGCGGGTCGAGATACGCAGTATTTT.